This TCR beta chain was captured in a study of T cells after yellow fever vaccination. Notes on the study in general: Subsequent to the booster, the majority of primary-vaccination clones reappeared (roughly 96% CD4, around 90% CD8).

This clonotype was seen only a few times. Germline V gene lookup returns CDR1 LGHNA and CDR2 YSLEER. V lost 1 base and J lost 4; bases outside the gene matches: 4. The CDR3 loop spans 17 amino acids. As TCR cDNA was made by 5'RACE template switching, a universal primer site and UMIs were added. TCRdb passed the 5' RACE reads through MiXCR, listing each CDR3 protein once. The profile shows about 96,000 distinct CDR3 sequences, about 8.2% of them singletons. The chain couples TRBV4-3 to TRBJ2-5, with 15 bases aligning to TRBD2. This specimen consisted of CD8+ T cells not binding an NS4B(214-222) dextramer, sorted from PBMCs, obtained more than 14 days after the first yellow fever vaccination. The clonotype comes from a man younger than 30 who received the YFV17D yellow fever vaccine. The CDR3 DNA sequence: TGCGCCAGCAGCCAAGTGGGACTAGCGGGGGGACGAGAGACCCAGTACTTC. Protein product: CASSQVGLAGGRETQYF.